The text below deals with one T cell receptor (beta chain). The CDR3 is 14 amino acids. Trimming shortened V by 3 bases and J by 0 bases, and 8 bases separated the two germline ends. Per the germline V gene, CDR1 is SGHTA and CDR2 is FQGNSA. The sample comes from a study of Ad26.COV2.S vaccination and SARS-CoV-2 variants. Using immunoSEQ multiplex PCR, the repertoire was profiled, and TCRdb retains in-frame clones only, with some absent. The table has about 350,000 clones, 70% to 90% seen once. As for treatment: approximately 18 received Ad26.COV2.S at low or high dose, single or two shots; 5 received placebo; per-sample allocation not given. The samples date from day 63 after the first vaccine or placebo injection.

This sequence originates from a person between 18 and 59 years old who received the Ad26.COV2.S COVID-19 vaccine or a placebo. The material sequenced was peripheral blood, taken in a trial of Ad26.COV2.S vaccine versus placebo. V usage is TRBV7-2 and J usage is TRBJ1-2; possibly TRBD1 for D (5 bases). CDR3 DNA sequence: TGTGCCAGCAGCTTTGGCAGGGCTAACTATGGCTACACCTTC. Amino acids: CASSFGRANYGYTF.